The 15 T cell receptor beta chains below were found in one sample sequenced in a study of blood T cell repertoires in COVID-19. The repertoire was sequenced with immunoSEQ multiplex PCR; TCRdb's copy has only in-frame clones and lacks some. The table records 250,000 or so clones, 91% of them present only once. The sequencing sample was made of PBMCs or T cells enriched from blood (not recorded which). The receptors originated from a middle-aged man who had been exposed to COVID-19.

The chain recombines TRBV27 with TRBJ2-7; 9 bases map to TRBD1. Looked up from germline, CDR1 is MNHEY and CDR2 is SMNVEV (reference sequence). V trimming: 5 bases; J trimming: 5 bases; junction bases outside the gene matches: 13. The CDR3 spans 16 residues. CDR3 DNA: TGTGCCAGCAGTGCGGAGACCGGGACAGGGTGGGACGAGCAGTACTTC. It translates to CASSAETGTGWDEQYF.

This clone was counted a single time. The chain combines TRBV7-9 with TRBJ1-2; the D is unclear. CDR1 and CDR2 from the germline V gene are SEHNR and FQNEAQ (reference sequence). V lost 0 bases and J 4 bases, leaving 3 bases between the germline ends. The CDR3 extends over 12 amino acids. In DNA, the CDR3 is TGTGCCAGCAGCTTAGCCAGCTATGGCTACACCTTC. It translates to CASSLASYGYTF.

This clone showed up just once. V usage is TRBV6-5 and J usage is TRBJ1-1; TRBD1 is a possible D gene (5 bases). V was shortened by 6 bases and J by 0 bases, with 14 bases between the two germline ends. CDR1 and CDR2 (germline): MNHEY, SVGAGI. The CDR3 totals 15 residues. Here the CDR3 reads CASRPDTLLNTEAFF. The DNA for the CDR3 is TGTGCCAGCAGGCCGGACACATTACTGAACACTGAAGCTTTCTTT.

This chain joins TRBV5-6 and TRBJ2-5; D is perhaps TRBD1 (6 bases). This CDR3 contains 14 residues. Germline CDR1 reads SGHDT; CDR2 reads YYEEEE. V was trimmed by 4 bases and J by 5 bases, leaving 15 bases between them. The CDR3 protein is CASSATTGIETQYF. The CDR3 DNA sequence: TGTGCCAGCAGCGCGACGACAGGTATTGAGACCCAGTACTTC.

As DNA, the CDR3 is TGTGCCAGCAGTTACGCCGGGACTAGCACCTACGAGCAGTACTTC. The encoded protein is CASSYAGTSTYEQYF. V usage is TRBV7-9 and J usage is TRBJ2-7, with 9 positions matching TRBD2. Germline V gene sequence: CDR1 SEHNR, CDR2 FQNEAQ (reference sequence). V was clipped by 6 bases and J by 2 bases; unmatched bases: 8. The length of the CDR3 is 15 residues.

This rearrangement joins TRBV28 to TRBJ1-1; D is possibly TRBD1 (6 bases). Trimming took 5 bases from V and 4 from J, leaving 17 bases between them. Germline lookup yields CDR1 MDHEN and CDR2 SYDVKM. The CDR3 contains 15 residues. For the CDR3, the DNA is TGTGCCAGCAGTCGCCAAACAGGGATTCGCACTGAAGCTTTCTTT. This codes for CASSRQTGIRTEAFF.

CDR3 coding DNA: TGCGCCAGCAGCCCAGACAGGGGGGGATCAGGTCAGTACTTC. Encoded protein: CASSPDRGGSGQYF. The chain links TRBV5-1 to TRBJ2-7, with 9 bases that match TRBD1. Losses at the gene ends were 4 bases for V and 10 bases for J; bases not matched to a gene: 12. CDR1 and CDR2 (germline): SGHRS, YFSETQ. The CDR3 covers 14 residues.

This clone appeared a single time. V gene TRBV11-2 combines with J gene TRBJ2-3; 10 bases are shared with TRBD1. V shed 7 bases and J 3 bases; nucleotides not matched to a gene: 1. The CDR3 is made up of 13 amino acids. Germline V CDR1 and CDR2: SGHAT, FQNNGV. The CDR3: CASTGQGTDTQYF. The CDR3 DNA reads TGTGCCAGCACGGGACAGGGGACAGATACGCAGTATTTT.

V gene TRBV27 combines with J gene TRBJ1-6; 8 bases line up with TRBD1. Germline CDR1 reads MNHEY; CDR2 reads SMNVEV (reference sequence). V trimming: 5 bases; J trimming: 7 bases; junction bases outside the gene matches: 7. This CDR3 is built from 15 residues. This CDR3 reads CASSLGTGSNSPLHF. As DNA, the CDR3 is TGTGCCAGCAGTCTCGGGACAGGCAGCAATTCACCCCTCCACTTT.

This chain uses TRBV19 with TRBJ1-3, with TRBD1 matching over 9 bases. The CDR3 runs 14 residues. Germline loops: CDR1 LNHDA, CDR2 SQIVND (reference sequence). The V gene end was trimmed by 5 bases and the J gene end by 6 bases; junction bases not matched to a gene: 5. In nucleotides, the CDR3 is TGTGCCAGTAGTCCGGGACAGGGAGCAAACACCATATATTTT. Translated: CASSPGQGANTIYF.

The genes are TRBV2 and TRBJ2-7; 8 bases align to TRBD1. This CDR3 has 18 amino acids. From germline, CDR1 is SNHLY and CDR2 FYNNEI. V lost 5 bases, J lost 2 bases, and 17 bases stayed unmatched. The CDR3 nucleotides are TGTGCCAGCAGTACCGGGACAGGCCCTACCTCGAATACCTACGAGCAGTACTTC. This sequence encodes CASSTGTGPTSNTYEQYF.

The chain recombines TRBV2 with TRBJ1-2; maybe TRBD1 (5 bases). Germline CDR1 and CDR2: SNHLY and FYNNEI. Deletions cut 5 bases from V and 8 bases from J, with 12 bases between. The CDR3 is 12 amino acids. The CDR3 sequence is CASSSREYGYTF. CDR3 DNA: TGTGCCAGCAGTAGCAGGGAATACGGCTACACCTTC.

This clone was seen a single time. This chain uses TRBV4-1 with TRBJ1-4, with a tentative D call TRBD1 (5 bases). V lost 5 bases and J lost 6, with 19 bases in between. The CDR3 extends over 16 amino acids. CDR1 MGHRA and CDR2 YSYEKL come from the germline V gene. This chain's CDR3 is CASSENRNSLDEKLFF. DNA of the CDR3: TGCGCCAGCAGCGAGAACAGGAACTCATTGGATGAAAAACTGTTTTTT.

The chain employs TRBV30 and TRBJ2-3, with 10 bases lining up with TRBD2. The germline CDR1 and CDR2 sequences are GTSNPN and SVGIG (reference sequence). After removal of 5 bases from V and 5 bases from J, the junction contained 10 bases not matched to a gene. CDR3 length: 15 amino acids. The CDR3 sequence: CAWGLAATRGDTQYF. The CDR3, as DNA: TGTGCCTGGGGACTAGCGGCTACAAGAGGAGATACGCAGTATTTT.

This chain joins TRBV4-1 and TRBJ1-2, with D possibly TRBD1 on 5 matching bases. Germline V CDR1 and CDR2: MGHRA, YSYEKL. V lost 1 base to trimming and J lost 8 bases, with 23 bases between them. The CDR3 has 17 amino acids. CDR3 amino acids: CASSQAGGTSGLLGYTF. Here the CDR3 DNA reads TGCGCCAGCAGCCAAGCAGGAGGAACTTCGGGACTCCTAGGCTACACCTTC.